The entry below describes one TCR beta chain. Its antigen has not been determined. At one of its ends the junction is not consistent with the germline gene, which may arise from a read error. This CDR3 is also generated by other DNA sequences in the sample. The data were taken from a study of Tregs in tolerant kidney transplant recipients (dated by TCRdb to between 2018 and 2021). Looking at the study overall: The transplants used related donors with nonmyeloablative bone marrow transplantation, and mixed chimerism in the human trials was transient. The study used TCRbeta sequencing to identify donor-specific regulatory T cells before combined kidney and bone marrow transplantation, then tracked those cells after transplant.

The sample's time point label, decoded: blood sample drawn before combined kidney and bone marrow transplant. Unstimulated Tregs (CD4+CD25+CD127-), CD4+ non-Tregs (CD4+CD25-), CD4 and CD8 cells were FACS-sorted from thawed PBMCs. The patients were several recipients of combined kidney and bone marrow transplants from the ITN036ST trial, and samples were available only from these trial subjects. Healthy control blood was processed to PBMCs by Ficoll density gradient and cryopreserved, and patient PBMCs were collected before and after transplant. The germline V gene specifies MDHEN as CDR1 and SYDVKM as CDR2. From cysteine to phenylalanine, the CDR3 is 16 amino acids long. Just CDR3 DNA is preserved here, 48 bases in frame from base 1. Study-level results and caveats: For some patients the PCR primers changed over time, which made it impossible to compare the samples from those patients at the nucleotide level. The most biologically relevant and donor-specific TCRbeta repertoire appeared to be identified by expanding Tregs with activated donor B cells. In tolerant patients, donor-specific Tregs expanded more than Tregs overall, which suggests antigen-driven rather than nonspecific expansion. The study was limited by small patient numbers, and the findings need validation in larger populations and under other immunosuppression protocols. Biological reproducibility was not directly addressed, though technical replication error appeared minimal.

For TCRbeta CDR3 sequencing, genomic DNA was extracted from sorted cells using the QIAGEN DNeasy Blood and Tissue Kit. Through immunoSEQ, high-throughput TCRbeta CDR3 sequencing was done commercially, including PCR amplification with internal controls and bias correction. The original pipeline was this. Unique productive TCRbeta sequences were defined by CDR3 nucleotide sequence when primers matched and otherwise by CDR3 amino acid sequence together with Vbeta and Jbeta genes. As a correction for sorting error, sequences shared between sorted populations at a frequency ratio of 2:1 or less were discarded, and the remaining shared sequences were assigned to the higher population. A sequence was defined as donor-reactive if the sequence was expanded at least 5-fold in CFSE-low cells compared with unstimulated cells and had a frequency of at least 0.01% in CFSE-low cells. Jensen-Shannon divergence calculated on the top 100 TCRbeta sequences ranked by frequency was used to measure repertoire divergence. For samples with multiple sequencing runs, sorting error was corrected separately for each run before the runs were pooled. TCRdb carries this immuneACCESS record with in-frame sequences only. Its versions omit some clonotypes, under half of them owing to an unresolved V gene in the studies checked, with the rest unexplained. The V and J calls and clone size come from that table; D and trimming were worked out from the DNA. This sample gives over 85,000 clones in total; 93% of them show up just once. 0.4% to 0.55% of the sample is taken by the ten largest.

The V gene is TRBV28 and the J gene is TRBJ1-6, with the D gene uncertain. The source material was CD4+ T cells from blood, sampled before the transplant. This receptor was identified in a human donor who received a combined kidney and bone marrow transplant. CDR3 region: CASSFPTPEGNSPLHF. The DNA is as follows: TGTGCCAGCAGTTTCCCCACTCCAGAGGGTAATTCCCCCCTCCACTTT.